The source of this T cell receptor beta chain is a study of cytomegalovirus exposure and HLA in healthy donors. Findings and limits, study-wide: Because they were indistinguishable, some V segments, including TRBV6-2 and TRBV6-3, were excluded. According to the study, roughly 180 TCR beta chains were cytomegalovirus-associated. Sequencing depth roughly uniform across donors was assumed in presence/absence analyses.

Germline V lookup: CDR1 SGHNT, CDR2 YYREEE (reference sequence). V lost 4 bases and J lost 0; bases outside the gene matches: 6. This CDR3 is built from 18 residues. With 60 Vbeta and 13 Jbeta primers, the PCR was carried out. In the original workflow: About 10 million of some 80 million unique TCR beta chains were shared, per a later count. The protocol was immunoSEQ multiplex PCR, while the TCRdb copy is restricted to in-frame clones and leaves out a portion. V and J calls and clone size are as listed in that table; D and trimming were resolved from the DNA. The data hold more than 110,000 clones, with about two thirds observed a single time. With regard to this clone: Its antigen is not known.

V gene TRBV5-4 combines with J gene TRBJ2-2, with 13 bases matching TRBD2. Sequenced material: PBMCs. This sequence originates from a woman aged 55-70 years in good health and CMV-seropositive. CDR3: CASSPRLAGGANTGELFF. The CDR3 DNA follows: TGTGCCAGCAGCCCAAGACTAGCGGGAGGCGCGAACACCGGGGAGCTGTTTTTT.